Following are 29 T cell receptor beta chains from one sample sequenced in a study of control samples from healthy donors and cancer patients. Data came from immunoSEQ multiplex PCR; TCRdb stores just in-frame clones and leaves some out. The sample contains 45,000 to 60,000 clones, 94% of which appear only once. The sequenced sample consisted of blood. All receptors come from a man aged 25-45 years in good health.

The chain links TRBV5-1 to TRBJ2-7; D perhaps matches TRBD1 (5 bases). This CDR3 is built from 16 residues. Trimming took 0 bases from V and 3 from J, leaving 16 bases between them. Germline V CDR1 and CDR2: SGHRS, YFSETQ. CDR3 loop: CASSLVGLGQFYEQYF. The DNA of the CDR3 is TGCGCCAGCAGCTTGGTGGGTTTGGGGCAGTTCTACGAGCAGTACTTC.

This rearrangement joins TRBV18 to TRBJ1-4; a possible D gene is TRBD1 (6 bases). Looked up from germline, CDR1 is KGHSH and CDR2 is LQKENI. This CDR3 comprises 14 residues. V was clipped by 2 bases and J by 5 bases, with 9 bases between them. CDR3 DNA sequence: TGTGCCAGCTCACCAAGCAGGGGAAATGAAAAACTGTTTTTT. As protein: CASSPSRGNEKLFF. Complete variable domain (other parts from reference TRBV18 and TRBJ1-4): NAGVMQNPRHLVRRRGQEARLRCSPMKGHSHVYWYRQLPEEGLKFMVYLQKENIIDESGMPKERFSAEFPKEGPSILRIQQVVRGDSAAYFCASSPSRGNEKLFFGSGTQLSVL.

The chain uses TRBV25-1 and TRBJ2-5; possible D gene TRBD2, 6 bases. CDR3 size: 14 residues. Per germline, CDR1 MGHDK and CDR2 SYGVNS. V shed 9 bases and J shed 4 bases, with 18 bases lying between them. CDR3 nucleotides: TGTGCCAGTGCCACACTAGTGGGGGGAGAGACCCAGTACTTC. Its protein product is CASATLVGGETQYF.

V gene TRBV5-5 combines with J gene TRBJ2-5; 7 positions match TRBD1. V lost 3 bases to trimming and J lost 5 bases; unmatched junction nucleotides: 10. From germline, CDR1 is SGHKS and CDR2 YYEKEE (reference sequence). This CDR3 has 15 amino acids. This CDR3 is CASSSAPQGWETQYF. CDR3 nucleotide sequence: TGTGCCAGCAGCTCAGCTCCACAGGGGTGGGAGACCCAGTACTTC.

The rearrangement links TRBV24-1 to TRBJ1-2, with no clear D. Germline V gives CDR1 KGHDR, CDR2 SFDVKD. V gave up 7 bases and J gave up 4 bases, with 15 bases separating them. CDR3 length: 14 amino acids. The CDR3 bases are TGTGCCACCAGCGCTGGACTGGGCAGCTATGGCTACACCTTC. Its protein product is CATSAGLGSYGYTF.

J is TRBJ1-1 and V is TRBV5-8; D gene unclear. V lost 4 bases to trimming and J lost 5 bases, with 9 bases between them. The germline V gene encodes CDR1 SGHTS and CDR2 YDEGEE. This CDR3 is built from 12 residues. The CDR3: CASSPRRTEAFF. DNA of the CDR3: TGTGCCAGCAGCCCGAGGAGGACTGAAGCTTTCTTT.

This clone was picked up one time. The V gene is TRBV19, the J gene TRBJ1-6, with TRBD1 identical over 10 bases. Looked up from germline, CDR1 is LNHDA and CDR2 is SQIVND (reference sequence). This CDR3 is 15 amino acids long. V trimming: 6 bases; J trimming: 9 bases; junction bases outside the gene matches: 8. This CDR3 is CASSSRGTGASPLHF. The CDR3 DNA reads TGTGCCAGTAGCTCAAGGGGGACAGGGGCTTCACCCCTCCACTTT.

V gene TRBV29-1 combines with J gene TRBJ2-2; tentative D call: TRBD1 (6 bases). The CDR3 totals 16 residues. Germline CDR1 SQVTM, CDR2 ANQGSEA. The V gene lost 6 bases and the J gene lost 1 base, with 18 bases spanning the gap. The CDR3 loop is CSVGASGAQNTGELFF. The CDR3 bases are TGCAGCGTGGGGGCGTCAGGGGCGCAGAACACCGGGGAGCTGTTTTTT.

The chain employs TRBV3-1 (or the pseudogene TRBV3-2) and TRBJ1-5; TRBD1 matches at 7 bases. J was trimmed by 8 bases and V by 5 bases; bases with no gene match: 3. There are 12 residues in the CDR3. Germline V gene data show CDR1 as LGHDT and CDR2 as YNNKEL (reference sequence). CDR3 DNA: TGTGCCAGCAGCGCACAGGGGAAGCCCCAGCATTTT. Translated, it gives CASSAQGKPQHF.

This rearrangement joins TRBV14 to TRBJ2-7; D ambiguous. From germline, CDR1 is SGHDN and CDR2 FVKESK. CDR3 length: 11 amino acids. With 2 bases removed from V and 6 bases from J, the gap between germline ends came to 5 bases. This CDR3 reads CASSQLSEQYF. For the CDR3, the DNA is TGTGCCAGCAGCCAACTAAGCGAGCAGTACTTC.

The J gene is TRBJ1-2, the V gene TRBV10-3, with TRBD1 identical over 9 bases. Trimming at V came to 6 bases and at J to 5 bases, leaving 13 bases not matched to a gene. The CDR3 covers 16 residues. Germline lookup yields CDR1 ENHRY and CDR2 SYGVKD. CDR3 DNA sequence: TGTGCCATCAGCCGGGACAGGGAAGGAGGAGGGTATGGCTACACCTTC. It specifies CAISRDREGGGYGYTF.

This clone has a single count. The V and J genes are TRBV18 and TRBJ2-7, with D unclear. Trimming took 0 bases from V and 5 from J, leaving 11 bases between them. The length of the CDR3 is 14 residues. Germline V CDR1 and CDR2: KGHSH, LQKENI. The CDR3 here is CASSPPRFGDEQYF. CDR3 sequence (DNA): TGTGCCAGCTCACCACCGAGATTTGGGGACGAGCAGTACTTC.

A single count supports this clone. This rearrangement joins TRBV24-1 to TRBJ2-1, with TRBD2 as a possible D gene (6 bases). The germline V gene has CDR1 KGHDR and CDR2 SFDVKD. CDR3 length equals 15 residues. V was trimmed by 1 base and J by 8 bases, leaving 14 bases between them. The DNA for the CDR3 is TGTGCCACCAGTGATTTTATCGGGGGAAGGGATGAGCAGTTCTTC. Encoded protein: CATSDFIGGRDEQFF.

CDR3 bases: TGTGCCAGCAGCGTAGGGCAGGGTGGAGATACGCAGTATTTT. Residues: CASSVGQGGDTQYF. The chain couples TRBV9 to TRBJ2-3; TRBD1 is a possible D gene (5 bases). The CDR3 has 14 amino acids. CDR1 and CDR2 (germline): SGDLS, YYNGEE. The V end lost 0 bases, the J end lost 5 bases, and 10 bases lay between the germline ends.

This chain uses TRBV5-4 with TRBJ1-3, with D hard to call. The CDR3 is 15 residues long. Per the germline V gene, CDR1 is SGHNT and CDR2 is YYREEE (reference sequence). V lost 0 bases, J lost 0 bases, and 7 bases lay in between. The CDR3 loop is CASSLGGFSGNTIYF. DNA of the CDR3: TGTGCCAGCAGCTTGGGGGGATTCTCTGGAAACACCATATATTTT.

The gene calls are TRBV29-1 and TRBJ1-4, with D possibly TRBD1 on 6 matching bases. The CDR3 has 12 amino acids. The germline V gene encodes CDR1 SQVTM and CDR2 ANQGSEA. The CDR3: CRPRGGDEKLFF. In DNA form, the CDR3 reads TGCCGGCCCAGGGGAGGGGATGAAAAACTGTTTTTT.

This rearrangement joins TRBV19 to TRBJ1-4; the D gene is possibly TRBD1 (6 bases). The V end was cut by 6 bases, the J end by 4 bases, with 12 bases between. The CDR3 consists of 14 residues. Germline loops: CDR1 LNHDA, CDR2 SQIVND (reference sequence). The CDR3 spells CASSPGHFNEKLFF. The CDR3, as DNA: TGTGCCAGTAGCCCGGGACACTTTAATGAAAAACTGTTTTTT.

The chain couples TRBV12-3 or TRBV12-4 to TRBJ2-5; perhaps TRBD1 as D (6 bases). Trimming took 3 bases from V and 5 from J, leaving 10 bases between them. The CDR3 totals 13 residues. Written as DNA, the CDR3 is TGTGCCAGCAGTTTCCAGGGGCCGGAGACCCAGTACTTC. It encodes CASSFQGPETQYF.

The genes are TRBV4-2 and TRBJ1-3; D gene uncertain. CDR1 and CDR2 from the germline V gene are LGHNA and YNFKEQ. The ends were cut back, 4 bases at V and 1 base at J, with 14 bases in the middle. This CDR3 is built from 16 residues. The CDR3 spells CASSPWATESGNTIYF. As DNA, the CDR3 is TGTGCCAGCAGCCCGTGGGCAACGGAATCTGGAAACACCATATATTTT.

V gene TRBV6-1 combines with J gene TRBJ1-6; D is unclear. The germline gives CDR1 MNHNS, CDR2 SASEGT. The CDR3 is made up of 15 amino acids. Trimming pared 2 bases from V and 7 bases from J, leaving 12 bases between. The CDR3 DNA sequence: TGTGCCAGCAGTGAAAGGGAGGGTTACAATTCACCCCTCCACTTT. It codes for CASSEREGYNSPLHF.

This clone was seen a single time. The genes are TRBV6-5 and TRBJ1-2, with 7 positions matching TRBD1. With V trimmed by 7 bases and J by 3 bases, 5 bases remained unmatched. The germline CDR1 and CDR2 sequences are MNHEY and SVGAGI. The CDR3 contains 13 residues. CDR3 in DNA: TGTGCCAGCAAGAGGGGGCGAGACTATGGCTACACCTTC. Translation gives CASKRGRDYGYTF.

The V call is TRBV19, the J call TRBJ2-1; no clear D gene. The CDR3 runs 14 residues. V was pared by 4 bases and J by 4 bases, with 11 bases between. CDR1 and CDR2 (germline): LNHDA, SQIVND (reference sequence). The CDR3 spells CASSKTVSYNEQFF. The CDR3, as DNA: TGTGCCAGTAGTAAAACAGTAAGTTACAATGAGCAGTTCTTC.

The chain has TRBV5-1 and TRBJ2-2, with D unresolved. The germline V gene has CDR1 SGHRS and CDR2 YFSETQ. The CDR3 extends over 11 amino acids. V lost 4 bases, J lost 6 bases, and 4 bases lay in between. The CDR3 protein is CASSGAGELFF. As DNA, the CDR3 is TGCGCCAGCAGCGGGGCCGGGGAGCTGTTTTTT.

The J gene is TRBJ2-7, the V gene TRBV5-5; maybe TRBD1 (5 bases). CDR1 SGHKS and CDR2 YYEKEE come from the germline V gene (reference sequence). This CDR3 comprises 14 residues. Trimming left V 2 bases short and J 2 bases short, with 11 bases between. In DNA, the CDR3 is TGTGCCAGCAGCTTTACAGGCACAGCCTACGAGCAGTACTTC. Translating it yields CASSFTGTAYEQYF.

V usage is TRBV6-1 and J usage is TRBJ1-2; 7 bases are a match to TRBD1. The CDR3 sequence is 14 residues long. Germline CDR1 MNHNS, CDR2 SASEGT. V was clipped by 2 bases and J by 6 bases; unmatched bases: 6. In DNA, the CDR3 is TGTGCCAGCAGTGAACTCGAGGGGGCAAATGGCTACACCTTC. Translated, it gives CASSELEGANGYTF.

CDR3 bases: TGTGCCAGCAGTCGAGGGGGCCCACTCGAGGCTTTCTTT. It codes for CASSRGGPLEAFF. This chain joins TRBV27 and TRBJ1-1, with 7 bases fitting TRBD1. This CDR3 is 13 amino acids long. The trim removed 5 bases at V and 11 bases at J, leaving 11 bases unmatched. Germline loops: CDR1 MNHEY, CDR2 SMNVEV (reference sequence).

V is TRBV7-8 and J is TRBJ2-7, with TRBD2 matching 12 bases. This CDR3 contains 14 residues. CDR1 is SGHVS and CDR2 is FQNEAQ in the germline V gene. V trimming: 3 bases; J trimming: 5 bases; junction bases outside the gene matches: 2. The CDR3 DNA reads TGTGCCAGCAGCTTCTCTAGCGGGGGGGACGAGCAGTACTTC. It yields the protein CASSFSSGGDEQYF.

V gene TRBV15 combines with J gene TRBJ2-7; TRBD1 matches at 8 bases. This CDR3 spans 16 amino acids. CDR1 and CDR2 (germline): LNHNV, YYDKDF (reference sequence). The junction had 10 bases not matched to a gene; V was cut back by 4 bases and J by 2 bases. CDR3 loop: CATSIPRRDRTYEQYF. As DNA, the CDR3 is TGTGCCACCAGCATCCCCCGCCGGGACAGGACCTACGAGCAGTACTTC.

V gene TRBV5-5 combines with J gene TRBJ2-5, with 13 bases that match TRBD2. Trimming at V came to 4 bases and at J to 2 bases, leaving 5 bases not matched to a gene. Germline V gives CDR1 SGHKS, CDR2 YYEKEE (reference sequence). The CDR3 contains 16 residues. The CDR3 bases are TGTGCCAGCAGCGCCCGGACTAGCGGGGGTCAAGAGACCCAGTACTTC. Its protein is CASSARTSGGQETQYF.